This passage covers 26 T cell receptor beta chains from one sample sequenced in a study of cytomegalovirus exposure and HLA in healthy donors. PCR involved 60 Vbeta and 13 Jbeta primers. This table comes from immunoSEQ multiplex PCR, and its TCRdb copy is limited to in-frame clones, with some not included. The repertoire holds roughly 170,000 clones, with around 79% as singletons. Sequencing was performed on PBMCs. The origin of the receptors is a female donor in good health and CMV-seronegative.

The chain couples TRBV27 to TRBJ1-1; D remains unclear. CDR1 and CDR2 (germline): MNHEY, SMNVEV (reference sequence). The CDR3 extends over 13 amino acids. Trimming removed 2 bases at V and 1 base at J, with 5 bases between. As DNA, the CDR3 is TGTGCCAGCAGTTTAATTCGGAACACTGAAGCTTTCTTT. Amino acid sequence: CASSLIRNTEAFF.

This chain uses TRBV29-1 with TRBJ1-1; no clear D gene. The CDR3 sequence is 13 residues long. Trimming pared 8 bases from V and 0 bases from J, leaving 13 bases between. In germline, CDR1 is SQVTM, CDR2 ANQGSEA. The CDR3 DNA sequence: TGCAGCTCCGCCGGGGTCATGAACACTGAAGCTTTCTTT. This gives the protein CSSAGVMNTEAFF.

About this clone: Other DNA sequences of this sample code for an identical CDR3. The V call is TRBV7-3, the J call TRBJ2-3, with D perhaps matching TRBD1 (5 bases). This CDR3 is built from 15 residues. Per germline, CDR1 SGHTA and CDR2 FQGTGA. Trimming took off 0 bases at V and 1 base at J, with 8 bases between the two ends. CDR3: CASSLTGAGTDTQYF. The CDR3 bases are TGTGCCAGCAGCTTAACTGGGGCAGGCACAGATACGCAGTATTTT. Based on the CDR3 plus reference TRBV7-3 and TRBJ2-3, the full variable domain is GAGVSQTPSNKVTEKGKYVELRCDPISGHTALYWYRQSLGQGPEFLIYFQGTGAADDSGLPNDRFFAVRPEGSVSTLKIQRTERGDSAVYLCASSLTGAGTDTQYFGPGTRLTVL.

The chain recombines TRBV28 with TRBJ2-5, with a possible D match to TRBD1 (6 bases). The V and J ends lost 7 bases and 5 bases respectively, with 17 bases between them. Germline-derived CDR1 and CDR2 are MDHEN and SYDVKM. The CDR3 contains 14 residues. The CDR3 DNA is TGTGCCAGCATTAACACAGGAAGGGGGGAGACCCAGTACTTC. Its translation is CASINTGRGETQYF.

The chain couples TRBV7-9 to TRBJ2-5, with TRBD2 matching 10 bases. The germline V gene has CDR1 SEHNR and CDR2 FQNEAQ (reference sequence). This CDR3 region has 15 residues. After removal of 1 base from V and 2 bases from J, the junction contained 1 base not matched to a gene. The CDR3: CASSLVSGGQETQYF. CDR3 in DNA: TGTGCCAGCAGCTTAGTTAGCGGGGGGCAAGAGACCCAGTACTTC.

V usage is TRBV7-2 and J usage is TRBJ1-3; D ambiguous. With 5 bases removed from V and 9 bases from J, the gap between germline ends came to 11 bases. The germline CDR1 and CDR2 sequences are SGHTA and FQGNSA. The CDR3 has 12 amino acids. CDR3 sequence (DNA): TGTGCCAGCAGCCCCCCAGGTGGCACCATATATTTT. It is translated as CASSPPGGTIYF.

V gene TRBV5-6 combines with J gene TRBJ2-7; D gene uncertain. Germline V gives CDR1 SGHDT, CDR2 YYEEEE. The V end lost 4 bases, the J end lost 0 bases, and 8 bases lay between the germline ends. The CDR3 loop spans 13 amino acids. CDR3 residues: CASSGLTSYEQYF. The DNA for the CDR3 is TGTGCCAGCAGCGGGCTAACCTCCTACGAGCAGTACTTC.

This sequence joins TRBV18 and TRBJ2-2, with 7 bases fitting TRBD2. V lost 2 bases and J lost 4; bases outside the gene matches: 13. The CDR3 sequence is 18 residues long. Germline CDR1 is KGHSH and CDR2 is LQKENI. CDR3 loop: CASSPRFSAGVGTGELFF. The DNA of the CDR3 is TGTGCCAGCTCACCAAGATTCTCGGCGGGAGTCGGCACCGGGGAGCTGTTTTTT.

The chain recombines TRBV9 with TRBJ2-3; D uncertain. Germline V gives CDR1 SGDLS, CDR2 YYNGEE. The CDR3 extends over 15 amino acids. V dropped 0 bases and J dropped 5 bases, with 13 bases sitting between them. The CDR3 reads CASSVDPGPRDTQYF. In nucleotides, the CDR3 is TGTGCCAGCAGCGTAGACCCAGGTCCCAGAGATACGCAGTATTTT. Supplemented by reference TRBV9 and TRBJ2-3, the full variable domain reads DSGVTQTPKHLITATGQRVTLRCSPRSGDLSVYWYQQSLDQGLQFLIQYYNGEERAKGNILERFSAQQFPDLHSELNLSSLELGDSALYFCASSVDPGPRDTQYFGPGTRLTVL.

The chain joins TRBV5-1 to TRBJ2-4, with unresolved D. The CDR3 is made up of 14 amino acids. The germline V gene has CDR1 SGHRS and CDR2 YFSETQ. The V end was cut by 0 bases, the J end by 6 bases, with 10 bases between. The CDR3 spells CASSLAGYGNIQYF. In nucleotides, the CDR3 is TGCGCCAGCAGCTTGGCCGGGTATGGAAACATTCAGTACTTC.

In its sample, this clone was seen a few times. The chain joins TRBV25-1 to TRBJ1-2; D uncertain. Germline V gives CDR1 MGHDK, CDR2 SYGVNS. The CDR3 spans 12 residues. Trimming stripped 4 bases from V and 2 bases from J, with 5 bases between. The CDR3 region is CASSAQNYGYTF. In nucleotides, the CDR3 is TGTGCCAGCAGTGCACAGAACTATGGCTACACCTTC.

This rearrangement joins TRBV10-3 to TRBJ1-1; TRBD1 aligns across 7 bases. The junction had 6 bases not matched to a gene; V was cut back by 4 bases and J by 1 base. Germline CDR1 is ENHRY and CDR2 is SYGVKD. CDR3 size: 15 residues. The CDR3 DNA sequence: TGTGCCATCAGTGTAACCGGGACAGCGAACACTGAAGCTTTCTTT. Translated, it gives CAISVTGTANTEAFF.

The chain is built from TRBV7-9 and TRBJ2-7, with D perhaps TRBD1 (5 bases). Germline V lookup: CDR1 SEHNR, CDR2 FQNEAQ (reference sequence). This CDR3 has 15 amino acids. Trimming cost V 5 bases and J 6 bases, with 20 bases left between them. This chain's CDR3 is CASSPRGREKSEQYF. The DNA of the CDR3 is TGTGCCAGCAGCCCCCGCGGCAGGGAAAAGAGCGAGCAGTACTTC.

The CDR3 region is CAISGQGEYEQYF. The CDR3 DNA sequence: TGTGCCATCAGTGGCCAGGGGGAATACGAGCAGTACTTC. The rearrangement uses TRBV10-3 and TRBJ2-5, with 7 nucleotides matching TRBD1. The J call is uncertain, as TRBJ2-7 better fits the DNA end. CDR3 size: 13 residues. CDR1 and CDR2 (germline): ENHRY, SYGVKD.

The gene calls are TRBV11-2 and TRBJ2-3; D gene ambiguous. This CDR3 has 13 amino acids. Between the trimmed V and J ends, which lost 3 bases and 1 base, there was a span of 5 bases. CDR1 and CDR2 from the germline V gene are SGHAT and FQNNGV. The CDR3 loop is CASSFPGTDTQYF. As DNA, the CDR3 is TGTGCCAGCAGCTTCCCCGGCACAGATACGCAGTATTTT.

The chain carries TRBV6-1 and TRBJ2-1; maybe TRBD2 (6 bases). From germline, CDR1 is MNHNS and CDR2 SASEGT. The CDR3 is 16 residues long. V was clipped by 4 bases and J by 2 bases, with 15 bases between them. CDR3 loop: CASSGGDGVPYNEQFF. In nucleotides, the CDR3 is TGTGCCAGCAGTGGGGGGGACGGTGTGCCCTACAATGAGCAGTTCTTC.

The V gene is TRBV7-6, the J gene TRBJ2-3, with TRBD2 matching over 10 bases. Germline V CDR1 and CDR2: SGHVS, FNYEAQ. The CDR3 has 19 amino acids. Germline trimming cut 1 base from V and 4 bases from J; bases unmatched to any gene: 14. CDR3 amino acids: CASSLGPSSGGPRSDTQYF. For the CDR3, the DNA is TGTGCCAGCAGCTTAGGTCCCTCTAGCGGGGGCCCTAGATCAGATACGCAGTATTTT.

The chain couples TRBV9 to TRBJ1-2; unclear D gene. Germline assignment: CDR1 SGDLS and CDR2 YYNGEE. This CDR3 spans 13 amino acids. The V and J ends lost 6 bases and 7 bases respectively, with 16 bases between them. CDR3 protein: CASKKSSLGGYTF. In nucleotides, the CDR3 is TGTGCCAGCAAGAAGAGTAGCTTGGGTGGCTACACCTTC.

This clone was observed a single time. The chain employs TRBV28 and TRBJ2-1; D might be TRBD2 (7 bases). V lost 4 bases, J lost 5 bases, and 21 bases lay in between. The CDR3 is 17 amino acids. Germline V gene data show CDR1 as MDHEN and CDR2 as SYDVKM. The chain's CDR3 is CASSSRGGRGHNNEQFF. The CDR3, as DNA: TGTGCCAGCAGTTCTAGGGGGGGCAGGGGCCACAACAATGAGCAGTTCTTC.

The CDR3 DNA reads TGTGCCAGCAGCCAAGCCGGGGACACCTGGTACCAAGAGACCCAGTACTTC. The encoded protein is CASSQAGDTWYQETQYF. The chain employs TRBV14 and TRBJ2-5; D may be TRBD1 (6 bases). This CDR3 is 17 amino acids long. The germline CDR1 and CDR2 sequences are SGHDN and FVKESK. V lost 1 base, J lost 0 bases, and 15 bases lay in between.

The chain employs TRBV30 and TRBJ1-1; 9 bases agree with TRBD1. The CDR3 is made up of 14 amino acids. The germline CDR1 and CDR2 sequences are GTSNPN and SVGIG (reference sequence). J gave up 3 bases and V 3 bases, and 5 bases lay outside the gene matches. DNA of the CDR3: TGTGCCTGGAGGGCACAGGGGGCGGACACTGAAGCTTTCTTT. Translated, it gives CAWRAQGADTEAFF.

The V gene is TRBV9, the J gene TRBJ2-3, with 9 bases identical to TRBD2. Germline CDR1 reads SGDLS; CDR2 reads YYNGEE. The V segment lost 0 bases and the J segment 4 bases; nucleotides outside the gene matches: 9. This CDR3 is built from 17 residues. CDR3 sequence (DNA): TGTGCCAGCAGCGTAGTATGGACTAGCGATGGGTCAGATACGCAGTATTTT. It yields the protein CASSVVWTSDGSDTQYF.

The chain recombines TRBV5-1 with TRBJ2-1, with D tentatively TRBD2 (6 bases). V dropped 1 base and J dropped 6 bases, with 17 bases sitting between them. The CDR3 is 16 residues long. CDR1 and CDR2 (germline): SGHRS, YFSETQ. For the CDR3, the DNA is TGCGCCAGCAGCTTGTTGGCTAGCGCACCCCCCAATGAGCAGTTCTTC. Encoded protein: CASSLLASAPPNEQFF.

V gene TRBV15 combines with J gene TRBJ2-5; the match to TRBD2 covers 8 bases. This CDR3 contains 14 residues. With V trimmed by 5 bases and J by 4 bases, 6 bases remained unmatched. Germline-derived CDR1 and CDR2 are LNHNV and YYDKDF (reference sequence). The CDR3: CATSLRGGSETQYF. As DNA, the CDR3 is TGTGCCACCAGCCTTCGCGGGGGGTCAGAGACCCAGTACTTC.

This clone has just a few counts. V and J are TRBV14 and TRBJ2-1; 9 nucleotides align to TRBD2. With 3 bases clipped from V and 2 bases from J, the junction kept 20 bases outside the gene matches. Germline lookup yields CDR1 SGHDN and CDR2 FVKESK. The CDR3 loop spans 21 amino acids. CDR3 sequence: CASSHARVWASPSGAYNEQFF. In nucleotides, the CDR3 is TGTGCCAGCAGCCACGCTAGGGTCTGGGCGTCGCCTAGCGGGGCCTACAATGAGCAGTTCTTC.

This chain uses TRBV4-3 with TRBJ1-1, with D maybe TRBD1 (5 bases). CDR3 size: 16 residues. Germline CDR1 reads LGHNA; CDR2 reads YSLEER. Trimming stripped 0 bases from V and 4 bases from J, with 15 bases between. CDR3 nucleotide sequence: TGCGCCAGCAGCCAAGATTCCCCGGGGAGGGGCACTGAAGCTTTCTTT. It yields the protein CASSQDSPGRGTEAFF.